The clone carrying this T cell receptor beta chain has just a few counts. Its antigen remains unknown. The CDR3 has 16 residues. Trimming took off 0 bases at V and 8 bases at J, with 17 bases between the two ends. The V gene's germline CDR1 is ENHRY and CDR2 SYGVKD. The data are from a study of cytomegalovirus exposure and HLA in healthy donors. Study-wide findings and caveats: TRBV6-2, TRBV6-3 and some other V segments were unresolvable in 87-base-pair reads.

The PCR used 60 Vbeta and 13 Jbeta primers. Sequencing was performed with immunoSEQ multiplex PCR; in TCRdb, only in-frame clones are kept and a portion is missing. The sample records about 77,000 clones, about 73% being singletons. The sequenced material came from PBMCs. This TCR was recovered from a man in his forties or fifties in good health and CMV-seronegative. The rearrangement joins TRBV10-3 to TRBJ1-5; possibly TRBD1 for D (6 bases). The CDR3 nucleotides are TGTGCCATCAGTGAGTCCTCCCTTACAGGGATGGAGCCCCAGCATTTT. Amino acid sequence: CAISESSLTGMEPQHF.